This record looks at one T cell receptor (beta chain) sequence and its context. Germline CDR1 MNHEY, CDR2 SMNVEV (reference sequence). The CDR3 extends over 16 amino acids. The V end lost 5 bases, the J end lost 4 bases, and 21 bases lay between the germline ends. This entry is derived from a study of PD-1 blockade in classical Hodgkin lymphoma. All trial patients relapsed after autologous stem cell transplantation. Produced via immunoSEQ multiplex PCR; TCRdb's table is partial and in-frame only. The top ten hold 2.5% to 3% of the sample, which has almost 100,000 clones, approximately 92% seen once. J is TRBJ2-7 and V is TRBV27, with D maybe TRBD2 (6 bases). Here the sequenced sample was peripheral blood mononuclear cells (PBMCs), taken at baseline. The TCR sequence derives from a human donor with classical Hodgkin lymphoma. The CDR3 sequence: CASSPWPGVLMYEQYF. The CDR3 DNA follows: TGTGCCAGCAGTCCATGGCCGGGGGTTCTTATGTACGAGCAGTACTTC.